One sample yielded the 2 T cell receptor beta chains listed below, sequenced in a study of radiation and T cells in renal cell carcinoma. Stated treatment: 15 Gy SBRT to primary tumor, nephrectomy 4 weeks later. Sequencing was performed with immunoSEQ multiplex PCR; in TCRdb, only in-frame clones are kept and a portion is missing. The repertoire holds roughly 9,300 clones, with 63% as singletons. The specimen was tumor tissue, collected from a patient whose treatment included radiotherapy and nephrectomy. The receptors were sampled from a woman in her forties or fifties with renal cell carcinoma.

This chain uses TRBV18 with TRBJ2-1; 9 nucleotides line up with TRBD1. Germline V gives CDR1 KGHSH, CDR2 LQKENI. J lost 7 bases, V lost 3 bases, and 10 bases had no gene match. There are 16 residues in the CDR3. The CDR3 is CASSPNTGTGINEQFF. Written as DNA, the CDR3 is TGTGCCAGCTCACCCAACACCGGGACAGGGATAAATGAGCAGTTCTTC. Together with reference TRBV18 and TRBJ2-1, the CDR3 gives the full variable domain: NAGVMQNPRHLVRRRGQEARLRCSPMKGHSHVYWYRQLPEEGLKFMVYLQKENIIDESGMPKERFSAEFPKEGPSILRIQQVVRGDSAAYFCASSPNTGTGINEQFFGPGTRLTVL.

The chain recombines TRBV27 with TRBJ2-1; D is unresolved. Trimming removed 4 bases at V and 7 bases at J, with 8 bases between. The germline V gene encodes CDR1 MNHEY and CDR2 SMNVEV (reference sequence). The CDR3 is made up of 12 amino acids. The CDR3 sequence is CASSYAQNEQFF. DNA of the CDR3: TGTGCCAGCAGTTACGCCCAGAATGAGCAGTTCTTC.